This is a list of T cell receptor beta chains from one sample in a study of cytomegalovirus exposure and HLA in healthy donors. TCRdb's table, derived via immunoSEQ multiplex PCR, lists solely in-frame clones and lacks some. The sample's table shows roughly 30,000 clones. The sample consisted of PBMCs. The origin of the receptors is a female donor in good health and CMV-seronegative. CDR3s include the opening cysteine and the closing phenylalanine or tryptophan.

len: 15
v_gene: TRBV7-6
CDR3aa: CASSPPGSSNYGYTF

len: 13
v_gene: TRBV23-1
CDR3aa: CASGRREGETQYF

len: 14
v_gene: TRBV30
CDR3aa: CACPRTGVTDTQYF

len: 13
v_gene: TRBV27
CDR3aa: CASREGARTEAFF

len: 14
v_gene: TRBV7-9
CDR3aa: CASSEQARGTEAFF

len: 16
v_gene: TRBV11-3
CDR3aa: CASSLEGTSPPYEQYF

len: 14
v_gene: TRBV2
CDR3aa: CASNWRGGGNEQFF

len: 13
v_gene: TRBV29-1
CDR3aa: CSVETGGLVGYTF

len: 12
v_gene: TRBV28
CDR3aa: CASSLSGYEQYF

len: 14
v_gene: TRBV7-3
CDR3aa: CASSLAPGDYEQYF

len: 12
v_gene: TRBV10-1
CDR3aa: CASSGDNNEQFF

len: 16
v_gene: TRBV5-1
CDR3aa: CASSLDTLDSYNEQFF

len: 15
v_gene: TRBV6-1
CDR3aa: CASSEDKGDNSPLHF

len: 15
v_gene: TRBV7-9
CDR3aa: CASSLGQGAGNTIYF

len: 15
v_gene: TRBV5-1
CDR3aa: CASSRTSGVYGEQYF

len: 14
v_gene: TRBV7-9
CDR3aa: CASSLGTGPYEQYF

len: 14
v_gene: TRBV5-6
CDR3aa: CASSLLADQETQYF

len: 18
v_gene: TRBV4-1
CDR3aa: CASSQEGSGGALVDTQYF

len: 17
v_gene: TRBV11-2
CDR3aa: CASSDEGRGRNTGELFF

len: 11
v_gene: TRBV7-8
CDR3aa: CASSVDRVRFF